This entry lists 19 T cell receptor beta chains sequenced from one sample in a study of cytomegalovirus exposure and HLA in healthy donors (dated by TCRdb to 2017 to 2019). The library was obtained by the immunoSEQ multiplex PCR assay. For the multiplex PCR, a mixture combining 60 forward primers for TCR Vbeta segments and 13 reverse primers for TCR Jbeta segments was used. This immuneACCESS table, as held by TCRdb, lists in-frame sequences with V and J called but not all clones. Of the missing ones, under half trace to an unresolved V gene in checked studies; the others have no known cause. The sample includes under 200,000 clones, with 73% observed a single time. The top ten hold approximately 5.4% of the sample. Sequenced sample: PBMCs. These receptors originate from a woman between 18 and 29 years old in good health and CMV-seropositive.

The chain uses TRBV19 and TRBJ2-7; a possible D gene is TRBD2 (6 bases). CDR3 length equals 13 residues. Looked up from germline, CDR1 is LNHDA and CDR2 is SQIVND (reference sequence). Deletions cut 7 bases from V and 3 bases from J, with 13 bases between. This CDR3 reads CASTTEGLYEQYF. CDR3 coding DNA: TGTGCCAGTACCACGGAGGGACTCTACGAGCAGTACTTC.

This chain joins TRBV10-3 and TRBJ1-6; TRBD1 matches at 8 bases. The CDR3 is 14 residues long. With 6 bases clipped from V and 6 bases from J, the junction kept 4 bases outside the gene matches. Germline V gene lookup returns CDR1 ENHRY and CDR2 SYGVKD. In DNA, the CDR3 is TGTGCCATCAGGGACGACAGGGGTAATTCACCCCTCCACTTT. Residues: CAIRDDRGNSPLHF.

This sequence joins TRBV28 and TRBJ1-2, with 8 bases fitting TRBD1. The CDR3 has 14 residues. CDR1 MDHEN and CDR2 SYDVKM come from the germline V gene. The ends lost 1 base at V and 5 bases at J; junction bases unmatched: 3. This chain's CDR3 is CASSLLDRDYGYTF. For the CDR3, the DNA is TGTGCCAGCAGTTTATTGGACAGGGATTATGGCTACACCTTC.

The chain is built from TRBV27 and TRBJ2-7, with TRBD1 identical over 10 bases. The germline V gene has CDR1 MNHEY and CDR2 SMNVEV (reference sequence). The CDR3 contains 15 residues. With V trimmed by 6 bases and J by 5 bases, 10 bases remained unmatched. As DNA, the CDR3 is TGTGCCAGCAGCCCAACGACAGGGGGCCTGAACGAGCAGTACTTC. Translated, it gives CASSPTTGGLNEQYF.

The chain uses TRBV28 and TRBJ1-1; D call uncertain. The V gene's germline CDR1 is MDHEN and CDR2 SYDVKM. Trimming removed 1 base at V and 1 base at J, with 7 bases between. The CDR3 is made up of 14 amino acids. CDR3: CASSLSWPNTEAFF. The CDR3 DNA sequence: TGTGCCAGCAGTTTATCTTGGCCGAACACTGAAGCTTTCTTT.

The CDR3 nucleotides read TGTGCCAGCAGCTTAGAGGAGGGTTACAATGAGCAGTTCTTC. The encoded protein is CASSLEEGYNEQFF. This sequence joins TRBV7-8 and TRBJ2-1; possibly TRBD2 for D (6 bases). The CDR3 consists of 14 residues. V lost 1 base and J 4 bases, leaving 8 bases between the germline ends. Germline V gene data show CDR1 as SGHVS and CDR2 as FQNEAQ.

This chain joins TRBV6-5 and TRBJ1-6, with 8 positions matching TRBD1. This CDR3 contains 15 residues. The V gene's germline CDR1 is MNHEY and CDR2 SVGAGI. J was trimmed by 11 bases and V by 0 bases; bases with no gene match: 6. Here the CDR3 reads CASSYSLQGGTPLHF. In DNA form, the CDR3 reads TGTGCCAGCAGTTACTCACTACAGGGGGGGACACCCCTCCACTTT.

The V and J genes are TRBV12-5 and TRBJ2-3; no clear D. Trimming removed 5 bases at V and 3 bases at J, with 9 bases between. Per germline, CDR1 LGHNT and CDR2 FRNRAP. CDR3 length: 13 residues. CDR3 DNA: TGTGCTAGTGGTGACACAAGGACAGATACGCAGTATTTT. Amino acids: CASGDTRTDTQYF.

The V and J genes are TRBV19 and TRBJ2-5, with TRBD2 as a possible D gene (7 bases). The DNA end lines up better with TRBJ2-7; the J call may be wrong. This CDR3 has 16 amino acids. CDR1 LNHDA and CDR2 SQIVND come from the germline V gene (reference sequence). The DNA for the CDR3 is TGTGCCAGTAGTATTTCCGTTGGTGGGGGGGCCTCCGAGCAGTACTTC. Amino acids: CASSISVGGGASEQYF.

CDR3 sequence reads: CASSSQGQETQYF. For the CDR3, the DNA is TGTGCCAGCAGCTCACAGGGCCAAGAGACCCAGTACTTC. The chain links TRBV7-3 to TRBJ2-5; D may be TRBD1 (6 bases). This CDR3 region has 13 residues. V gave up 4 bases and J gave up 1 base, with 7 bases separating them. Germline V CDR1 and CDR2: SGHTA, FQGTGA.

In this sample, this clone turned up a few times. V gene TRBV4-1 combines with J gene TRBJ2-1, with TRBD1 matching 7 bases. CDR3 size: 21 residues. The ends lost 2 bases at V and 4 bases at J; junction bases unmatched: 23. Germline CDR1 reads MGHRA; CDR2 reads YSYEKL. CDR3 sequence: CASSQYSLSLNRGEKYNEQFF. CDR3 DNA: TGCGCCAGCAGCCAATATTCCTTGTCCCTGAACAGGGGCGAGAAGTACAATGAGCAGTTCTTC.

This chain links TRBV29-1 with TRBJ2-3; D unresolved. This CDR3 has 12 residues. Trimming pared 2 bases from V and 2 bases from J, leaving 5 bases between. In germline, CDR1 is SQVTM, CDR2 ANQGSEA. The DNA for the CDR3 is TGCAGCGTTGAACCTTACACAGATACGCAGTATTTT. Translated, it gives CSVEPYTDTQYF.

V gene TRBV30 combines with J gene TRBJ2-7, with D unresolved. Germline V gene sequence: CDR1 GTSNPN, CDR2 SVGIG (reference sequence). V lost 0 bases to trimming and J lost 4 bases, with 7 bases between them. This CDR3 contains 12 residues. Here the CDR3 DNA reads TGTGCCTGGAGTGTGGCAGGTTACGAGCAGTACTTC. It encodes CAWSVAGYEQYF.

This chain uses TRBV7-9 with TRBJ2-3, with D possibly TRBD1 on 6 matching bases. Germline V CDR1 and CDR2: SEHNR, FQNEAQ (reference sequence). V lost 5 bases and J lost 5, with 14 bases in between. The CDR3 consists of 14 residues. The CDR3 region has the DNA TGTGCCAGCAGCCAAACAGGGCAGGGAGATACGCAGTATTTT. Amino acids: CASSQTGQGDTQYF.

The V call is TRBV9, the J call TRBJ2-5, with TRBD1 matching over 9 bases. V dropped 0 bases and J dropped 7; count of bases not matched to a gene: 4. Germline V gives CDR1 SGDLS, CDR2 YYNGEE. This CDR3 contains 14 residues. CDR3 sequence (DNA): TGTGCCAGCAGCGTAGGGGACAGGGTGCGGACCCAGTACTTC. It translates to CASSVGDRVRTQYF.

The chain is built from TRBV2 and TRBJ2-3, with 12 bases matching TRBD2. The CDR3 has 16 residues. Losses at the gene ends were 5 bases for V and 2 bases for J; bases not matched to a gene: 5. Germline V lookup: CDR1 SNHLY, CDR2 FYNNEI. CDR3 residues: CASSFGLAGITDTQYF. The CDR3 DNA follows: TGTGCCAGCAGTTTTGGACTAGCGGGAATCACAGATACGCAGTATTTT.

V gene TRBV30 combines with J gene TRBJ2-2, with TRBD2 matching 7 bases. The CDR3 loop spans 13 amino acids. J lost 8 bases, V lost 1 base, and 4 bases had no gene match. From germline, CDR1 is GTSNPN and CDR2 SVGIG (reference sequence). Here the CDR3 DNA reads TGTGCCTGGAGTGGGGCAGCGGGGGGGGAGCTGTTTTTT. It translates to CAWSGAAGGELFF. Filled out from reference TRBV30 and TRBJ2-2, the complete variable domain reads SQTIHQWPATLVQPVGSPLSLECTVEGTSNPNLYWYRQAAGRGLQLLFYSVGIGQISSEVPQNLSASRPQDRQFILSSKKLLLSDSGFYLCAWSGAAGGELFFGEGSRLTVL.

V usage is TRBV5-1 and J usage is TRBJ2-2, with 7 bases matching TRBD2. In germline, CDR1 is SGHRS, CDR2 YFSETQ. J was trimmed by 1 base and V by 0 bases; bases with no gene match: 3. The CDR3 loop spans 16 amino acids. In DNA form, the CDR3 reads TGCGCCAGCAGCTTGGCCGGCGGGGGGAACACCGGGGAGCTGTTTTTT. Its protein is CASSLAGGGNTGELFF. Looking up the rest from reference TRBV5-1 and TRBJ2-2 gives the full variable domain: KAGVTQTPRYLIKTRGQQVTLSCSPISGHRSVSWYQQTPGQGLQFLFEYFSETQRNKGNFPGRFSGRQFSNSRSEMNVSTLELGDSALYLCASSLAGGGNTGELFFGEGSRLTVL.

The V and J genes are TRBV6-1 and TRBJ1-4; possibly TRBD1 for D (6 bases). V lost 4 bases, J lost 14 bases, and 11 bases lay in between. Germline V CDR1 and CDR2: MNHNS, SASEGT. This CDR3 is built from 11 residues. CDR3 in DNA: TGTGCCAGCAGTGGGACAGTAAGGCTGTTTTTT. Its protein is CASSGTVRLFF.